The text below deals with one T cell receptor beta chain. Its specificity is unknown. The data were taken from a study of T cells after yellow fever vaccination. This CDR3 region has 13 residues. With 7 bases clipped from V and 5 bases from J, the junction kept 4 bases outside the gene matches. Notes on the study in general: Contamination of FACS-sorted repertoires by abundant clonotypes from the bulk population could occur.

TCRdb processed the 5' RACE reads anew with MiXCR; each CDR3 protein has one entry. Of 550,000 to 750,000 distinct CDR3 sequences listed, around an eighth were seen once; the top ten hold around an eighth. The genes are TRBV12-3 or TRBV12-4 and TRBJ2-5; the match to TRBD1 covers 10 bases. The receptor was isolated from a man between 25 and 39 years old who received the YFV17D yellow fever vaccine. The specimen was PBMCs, collected on the day of the yellow fever booster vaccination. This chain's CDR3 is CASTGTGEETQYF. The DNA for the CDR3 is TGTGCCAGCACCGGGACAGGGGAGGAGACCCAGTACTTC.